Below are 10 T cell receptor beta chains sequenced from a single sample in a study of CD8 T cells in ankylosing spondylitis. Study-level findings and limits: A motif of eight highly homologous TCR beta variants was seen as apparently characteristic of ankylosing spondylitis blood.

No cognate antigen is known for these TCRs. Each CDR3 protein is one row after TCRdb ran MiXCR on the 5' RACE reads. The sample has some 700,000 distinct CDR3 sequences, 15% to 20% seen once. The sample consisted of blood, either unsorted or a sorted T cell fraction (not recorded which). The source is a male donor with ankylosing spondylitis.

The chain is built from TRBV27 and TRBJ2-7; TRBD2 matches 8 bases. Germline-derived CDR1 and CDR2 are MNHEY and SMNVEV (reference sequence). Trimming took 6 bases from V and 1 from J; bases not matched to a gene: 8. The CDR3 sequence is 15 residues long. In DNA form, the CDR3 reads TGTGCCAGCAGCTACGAGGGCGGGGGGTCCTACGAGCAGTACTTC. Amino acid sequence: CASSYEGGGSYEQYF.

This clonotype was seen a handful of times. V gene TRBV11-2 combines with J gene TRBJ1-2; 8 bases are a match to TRBD1. Losses at the gene ends were 3 bases for V and 4 bases for J; bases not matched to a gene: 13. The CDR3 is 17 residues long. CDR1 is SGHAT, CDR2 FQNNGV, per germline. CDR3 amino acids: CASSFGAGGRGGYGYTF. CDR3 DNA: TGTGCCAGCAGCTTCGGGGCAGGGGGCCGTGGTGGCTATGGCTACACCTTC.

This clonotype has more than one count but fewer than ten. V usage is TRBV25-1 and J usage is TRBJ2-2; D is ambiguous. Trimming pared 0 bases from V and 7 bases from J, leaving 3 bases between. Germline CDR1 is MGHDK and CDR2 is SYGVNS. This CDR3 region has 12 residues. For the CDR3, the DNA is TGTGCCAGCAGTGAATATGGCGGGGAGCTGTTTTTT. Translation gives CASSEYGGELFF. Based on the CDR3 plus reference TRBV25-1 and TRBJ2-2, the full variable domain is EADIYQTPRYLVIGTGKKITLECSQTMGHDKMYWYQQDPGMELHLIHYSYGVNSTEKGDLSSESTVSRIRTEHFPLTLESARPSHTSQYLCASSEYGGELFFGEGSRLTVL.

This clonotype has a handful of counts. The chain couples TRBV15 to TRBJ2-7, with 7 bases lining up with TRBD1. CDR3 length: 16 residues. CDR1 and CDR2 from the germline V gene are LNHNV and YYDKDF (reference sequence). Unmatched junction bases numbered 9, after V lost 0 bases and J lost 4 bases. CDR3 amino acids: CATSREETGQVYEQYF. Here the CDR3 DNA reads TGTGCCACCAGCAGAGAGGAGACAGGGCAGGTGTACGAGCAGTACTTC.

This clonotype was counted a few times. The rearrangement joins TRBV4-2 to TRBJ1-1, with D unclear. The CDR3 runs 15 residues. CDR1 and CDR2 (germline): LGHNA, YNFKEQ. V lost 3 bases and J 6 bases, leaving 17 bases between the germline ends. In nucleotides, the CDR3 is TGTGCCAGCAGCCAGGACTCCCGCGGGTGGGCTGAAGCTTTCTTT. It encodes CASSQDSRGWAEAFF.

This rearrangement joins TRBV3-1 to TRBJ2-7, with 9 bases that match TRBD2. Trimming took 2 bases from V and 4 from J; bases not matched to a gene: 6. CDR3 length: 15 amino acids. Germline loops: CDR1 LGHDT, CDR2 YNNKEL (reference sequence). This CDR3 reads CASSQRGTSLYEQYF. The CDR3 DNA sequence: TGTGCCAGCAGCCAAAGAGGGACTAGCCTATACGAGCAGTACTTC.

The chain carries TRBV4-1 and TRBJ2-5, with D possibly matching TRBD1 (6 bases). From germline, CDR1 is MGHRA and CDR2 YSYEKL. This CDR3 spans 17 amino acids. The germline V and J ends were trimmed by 1 base and 1 base, with 16 bases remaining between them. CDR3 region: CASSQGQGRTVQETQYF. DNA of the CDR3: TGCGCCAGCAGCCAAGGGCAAGGTCGGACAGTCCAAGAGACCCAGTACTTC.

The J gene is TRBJ2-3, the V gene TRBV11-2; the D gene is possibly TRBD2 (5 bases). V was shortened by 1 base and J by 0 bases, with 17 bases between the two germline ends. The CDR3 sequence is 18 residues long. The V gene's germline CDR1 is SGHAT and CDR2 FQNNGV. For the CDR3, the DNA is TGTGCCAGCAGCTTAGGAGGGATGGGGAAGTCTAGCACAGATACGCAGTATTTT. Translated, it gives CASSLGGMGKSSTDTQYF.

V usage is TRBV20-1 and J usage is TRBJ2-1; 8 bases match TRBD2. With 6 bases clipped from V and 3 bases from J, the junction kept 10 bases outside the gene matches. The CDR3 totals 15 residues. Germline lookup yields CDR1 DFQATT and CDR2 SNEGSKA (reference sequence). CDR3 amino acids: CSASKRESHYNEQFF. In DNA form, the CDR3 reads TGCAGTGCAAGTAAGCGGGAGTCGCACTACAATGAGCAGTTCTTC.

This clonotype was picked up many times. The J gene is TRBJ1-1, the V gene TRBV3-1; D uncertain. Germline CDR1 and CDR2: LGHDT and YNNKEL (reference sequence). The CDR3 sequence is 13 residues long. V shed 0 bases and J shed 4 bases, with 6 bases lying between them. The CDR3 DNA reads TGTGCCAGCAGCCAAGAGAAGCGCACTGAAGCTTTCTTT. Residues: CASSQEKRTEAFF.